This T cell receptor beta chain was profiled in a study of T cells in Graves' hyperthyroidism and ophthalmopathy. Overall study results and limits: Ophthalmopathy got predicted by the model a median 6.5 months before its onset.

This clonotype was counted ten times or more. Antigen specificity is unknown. Germline CDR1 and CDR2: SGHNT and YENEEA. Trimming took 10 bases from V and 1 from J, leaving 9 bases between them. The CDR3 sequence is 12 residues long. RNA transcripts yielded amplified TCR beta CDR3 regions. First-round RT-PCR targeting the TCR CDR3 was performed with the HTBI primer set. TCRdb re-called the multiplex PCR reads with MiXCR, one entry per CDR3 protein. Seen here are about 360,000 distinct CDR3 sequences, 13% observed once, and the top ten hold roughly 9.2%. The chain has TRBV11-3 and TRBJ2-3, with unresolved D. The clonotype comes from a woman under 30 with Graves' hyperthyroidism. The material sequenced was blood. For the CDR3, the DNA is TGTGCCACCCGTGCGGGCACAGATACGCAGTATTTT. Translated: CATRAGTDTQYF. The full variable domain, its missing parts supplied by reference TRBV11-3 and TRBJ2-3, is EAGVVQSPRYKIIEKKQPVAFWCNPISGHNTLYWYLQNLGQGPELLIRYENEEAVDDSQLPKDRFSAERLKGVDSTLKIQPAELGDSAVYLCATRAGTDTQYFGPGTRLTVL.